This T cell receptor (beta chain) is from a study of T-cell memory formation after mild COVID-19. Study-level points and caveats: Shrinking CD4+ clones resided mostly in CM and EM, and CD8+ ones in EMRA. Contracting clones from day 15 to 85 showed balanced CD4/CD8; later expanders favored CD4+.

TCRdb used MiXCR to reprocess the 5' RACE reads, holding one entry per CDR3 protein. Of some 410,000 distinct CDR3 sequences in the sample, more than 20% were seen once. V was trimmed by 5 bases and J by 3 bases, leaving 5 bases between them. This CDR3 region has 11 residues. Looked up from germline, CDR1 is SGHTA and CDR2 is FQGNSA. Of note for this clonotype: What it binds is unknown.

Sequencing was performed on PBMCs or a T cell subset sorted from them (not recorded which). The clonotype originates from an adult woman who had mild COVID-19 (a few samples of this study predate the infection). Cell type and time point are not known. J is TRBJ2-7 and V is TRBV7-2; D uncertain. CDR3 protein: CASSIGYEQYF. The CDR3 DNA sequence: TGTGCCAGCAGCATCGGCTACGAGCAGTACTTC.